Listed here are 22 T cell receptor beta chains from one sample, sequenced in a study of blood T cells in healthy people across ages. Primers used in a second PCR of about 7 to 11 cycles were a sample-barcoded 5' primer and a J-beta primer mix. TCRdb passed the 5' RACE reads through MiXCR, listing each CDR3 protein once. The sample lists roughly 500,000 distinct CDR3 sequences, 27% seen once, with approximately 17% in the top ten. Sequencing was performed on blood. All receptors derive from a woman between 65 and 79 years old in good health.

This clonotype was counted a few times. The chain couples TRBV13 to TRBJ2-3; 9 bases line up with TRBD1. V was clipped by 3 bases and J by 3 bases; unmatched bases: 7. The germline CDR1 and CDR2 sequences are PRHDT and FYEKMQ (reference sequence). There are 16 residues in the CDR3. The CDR3 DNA reads as TGTGCCAGCAGCTTGGAGACAGGGGGGAGGACAGATACGCAGTATTTT. Protein: CASSLETGGRTDTQYF.

The genes are TRBV6-1 and TRBJ1-2, with TRBD1 as a possible D gene (6 bases). CDR1 and CDR2 from the germline V gene are MNHNS and SASEGT. The ends were cut back, 4 bases at V and 2 bases at J, with 11 bases in the middle. The CDR3 spans 14 residues. CDR3: CASSGEGVNYGYTF. The CDR3 DNA reads TGTGCCAGCAGTGGGGAGGGGGTCAACTATGGCTACACCTTC.

This chain joins TRBV6-5 and TRBJ2-3, with D perhaps matching TRBD2 (6 bases). This CDR3 is built from 15 residues. Per germline, CDR1 MNHEY and CDR2 SVGAGI. V lost 7 bases, J lost 0 bases, and 14 bases lay in between. Here the CDR3 reads CASTRGGASTDTQYF. The CDR3 coding sequence is TGTGCCAGCACCCGGGGAGGTGCTAGCACAGATACGCAGTATTTT.

The J gene is TRBJ2-5, the V gene TRBV20-1, with unresolved D. V lost 4 bases and J lost 5, with 17 bases in between. Germline lookup yields CDR1 DFQATT and CDR2 SNEGSKA (reference sequence). The CDR3 is 14 residues long. In nucleotides, the CDR3 is TGCAGTGCTACTCCAGGCGCAGGATGGGAGACCCAGTACTTC. It codes for CSATPGAGWETQYF.

The gene calls are TRBV7-8 and TRBJ2-5; D possibly corresponds to TRBD2 (6 bases). This CDR3 spans 16 amino acids. The germline V gene has CDR1 SGHVS and CDR2 FQNEAQ. V was pared by 5 bases and J by 7 bases, with 23 bases between. CDR3 DNA sequence: TGTGCCAGCAGCCCTCGGACTGTAGGCATGGGGGGGACCCAGTACTTC. Protein sequence: CASSPRTVGMGGTQYF.

As for this clonotype: A much larger clone lies one base from this, so it may be a read error. The V call is TRBV5-1, the J call TRBJ2-5, with D uncertain. The DNA end favors TRBJ2-1, so the J call may be wrong. Germline assignment: CDR1 SGHRS and CDR2 YFSETQ. The length of the CDR3 is 13 residues. CDR3 residues: CASSSGQNNEQFF. The CDR3 DNA reads as TGCGCCAGCAGCTCGGGCCAGAACAATGAGCAGTTCTTC.

The rearrangement joins TRBV11-3 to TRBJ1-4; 7 nucleotides match TRBD1. This CDR3 has 15 residues. With V trimmed by 5 bases and J by 5 bases, 8 bases remained unmatched. Germline V lookup: CDR1 SGHNT, CDR2 YENEEA. CDR3 bases: TGTGCCAGCAGCCCCGCGGGACAGCTCAATGAAAAACTGTTTTTT. Amino acid sequence: CASSPAGQLNEKLFF.

The CDR3 region has the DNA TGTGCCAGCAGAGACGGACAGACAGATACGCAGTATTTT. Amino acids: CASRDGQTDTQYF. The rearrangement links TRBV2 to TRBJ2-3, with a possible D match to TRBD1 (6 bases). The ends were cut back, 6 bases at V and 3 bases at J, with 10 bases in the middle. CDR1 is SNHLY and CDR2 is FYNNEI in the germline V gene. This CDR3 has 13 residues.

This clonotype occurred once. This sequence joins TRBV10-3 and TRBJ1-5; TRBD1 is a possible D gene (6 bases). Looked up from germline, CDR1 is ENHRY and CDR2 is SYGVKD. V lost 2 bases, J lost 4 bases, and 15 bases lay in between. The CDR3 spans 16 residues. CDR3: CAISELAGAGNQPQHF. The CDR3 DNA follows: TGTGCCATCAGTGAGCTGGCGGGGGCTGGAAATCAGCCCCAGCATTTT.

The chain recombines TRBV5-1 with TRBJ1-4, with D perhaps matching TRBD1 (5 bases). CDR1 is SGHRS, CDR2 YFSETQ, per germline. V was pared by 6 bases and J by 3 bases, with 15 bases between. This CDR3 is built from 15 residues. CDR3 region: CASTPGGSANEKLFF. The DNA for the CDR3 is TGCGCCAGCACCCCTGGGGGGAGCGCTAATGAAAAACTGTTTTTT.

This chain joins TRBV7-9 and TRBJ1-3; 7 nucleotides agree with TRBD1. This CDR3 has 16 amino acids. The V segment lost 4 bases and the J segment 6 bases; nucleotides outside the gene matches: 12. Germline CDR1 and CDR2: SEHNR and FQNEAQ (reference sequence). CDR3 nucleotide sequence: TGTGCCAGCAGCTCCGGGAGGGGGCGTAGGGTAAACACCATATATTTT. As protein: CASSSGRGRRVNTIYF.

This chain joins TRBV7-2 and TRBJ2-1; D is uncertain. The CDR3 has 13 residues. The V gene lost 6 bases and the J gene lost 6 bases, with 12 bases spanning the gap. Germline assignment: CDR1 SGHTA and CDR2 FQGNSA. The chain's CDR3 is CASSPPGVNEQFF. CDR3 nucleotide sequence: TGTGCCAGCAGTCCCCCAGGTGTCAATGAGCAGTTCTTC.

This clonotype has only a few counts. The V call is TRBV20-1, the J call TRBJ2-3, with a tentative D call TRBD1 (5 bases). The CDR3 has 16 amino acids. From germline, CDR1 is DFQATT and CDR2 SNEGSKA (reference sequence). V was pared by 0 bases and J by 0 bases, with 13 bases between. The CDR3 bases are TGCAGTGCTAGAGAGGCTAGGGGCGAGAGCACAGATACGCAGTATTTT. Residues: CSAREARGESTDTQYF.

This clonotype was counted a few times. The chain recombines TRBV4-2 with TRBJ2-7, with 7 bases identical to TRBD2. V was clipped by 7 bases and J by 3 bases; unmatched bases: 9. CDR1 and CDR2 from the germline V gene are LGHNA and YNFKEQ. The CDR3 has 14 amino acids. The CDR3 bases are TGTGCCAGCACCCTAGGGCGGGGGAACTACGAGCAGTACTTC. Translating it yields CASTLGRGNYEQYF.

In this sample, this clonotype turned up once. This rearrangement joins TRBV7-2 to TRBJ1-2, with TRBD1 as a possible D gene (5 bases). Looked up from germline, CDR1 is SGHTA and CDR2 is FQGNSA. This CDR3 has 14 residues. V shed 1 base and J shed 3 bases, with 9 bases lying between them. CDR3 loop: CASSLVARDYGYTF. The CDR3 DNA reads TGTGCCAGCAGCTTAGTGGCCAGGGACTATGGCTACACCTTC.

This clonotype was observed a few times. This rearrangement joins TRBV6-6 to TRBJ1-5; D call uncertain. The ends were cut back, 2 bases at V and 3 bases at J, with 8 bases in the middle. Germline-derived CDR1 and CDR2 are MNHNY and SVGAGI (reference sequence). CDR3 length equals 14 residues. The CDR3 here is CASSYEALNQPQHF. The CDR3 region has the DNA TGTGCCAGCAGTTACGAGGCCCTCAATCAGCCCCAGCATTTT.

The table lists this clonotype with many counts. The V call is TRBV29-1, the J call TRBJ2-5, with D maybe TRBD2 (6 bases). Near its end, the DNA agrees better with TRBJ2-1, so the J call may be wrong. The CDR3 length is 13 residues. Germline V gives CDR1 SQVTM, CDR2 ANQGSEA. The CDR3 protein is CSVGAASVLEQFF. The CDR3 region has the DNA TGCAGCGTTGGTGCGGCTAGCGTTTTGGAGCAGTTCTTC.

This clonotype was detected a few times. The chain combines TRBV7-3 with TRBJ2-2; D is possibly TRBD2 (6 bases). V lost 3 bases and J lost 5, with 13 bases in between. CDR3 size: 15 residues. Looked up from germline, CDR1 is SGHTA and CDR2 is FQGTGA. The CDR3 is CASSLIPGGTGELFF. The CDR3 coding sequence is TGTGCCAGCAGCTTGATTCCCGGGGGAACCGGGGAGCTGTTTTTT.

This clonotype was counted only a few times. The chain recombines TRBV5-6 with TRBJ2-3; no firm D call. CDR1 and CDR2 (germline): SGHDT, YYEEEE. The CDR3 is 13 amino acids. V was shortened by 1 base and J by 2 bases, with 5 bases between the two germline ends. The CDR3 region is CASSLWVTDTQYF. DNA of the CDR3: TGTGCCAGCAGCTTGTGGGTCACAGATACGCAGTATTTT.

This clonotype appeared a few times. The germline gene is not matched at one end of the junction; a read error may be the cause. This chain connects TRBV20-1 to TRBJ2-5, with D possibly matching TRBD2 (6 bases). The CDR3 runs 14 residues. Germline V gene lookup returns CDR1 DFQATT and CDR2 SNEGSKA (reference sequence). The CDR3 loop is CSARDQGGAETQYF. CDR3 coding DNA: TGCAGCGCTAGAGATCAGGGCGGGGCGGAGACCCAGTACTTC.

Only a few counts were recorded for this clonotype. The chain links TRBV7-3 to TRBJ1-2; D gene unclear. The V end lost 3 bases, the J end lost 13 bases, and 18 bases lay between the germline ends. Germline lookup yields CDR1 SGHTA and CDR2 FQGTGA. CDR3 size: 13 residues. CDR3 amino acids: CASSFSGIGPSTF. The DNA of the CDR3 is TGTGCCAGCAGCTTCTCTGGGATAGGACCCTCCACCTTC. The full variable domain, with the rest looked up from reference TRBV7-3 and TRBJ1-2, is GAGVSQTPSNKVTEKGKYVELRCDPISGHTALYWYRQSLGQGPEFLIYFQGTGAADDSGLPNDRFFAVRPEGSVSTLKIQRTERGDSAVYLCASSFSGIGPSTFGSGTRLTVV.

This sequence joins TRBV21-1 and TRBJ2-1; the table's D call of TRBD2 was not tested on the DNA. TRBV21-1 is a recognized pseudogene. This CDR3 has 14 amino acids. The CDR3 nucleotides are TGTGCCAGCAGCAAGGGGAGGAGGGACAATGAGCAGTTCTTC. It translates to CASSKGRRDNEQFF.